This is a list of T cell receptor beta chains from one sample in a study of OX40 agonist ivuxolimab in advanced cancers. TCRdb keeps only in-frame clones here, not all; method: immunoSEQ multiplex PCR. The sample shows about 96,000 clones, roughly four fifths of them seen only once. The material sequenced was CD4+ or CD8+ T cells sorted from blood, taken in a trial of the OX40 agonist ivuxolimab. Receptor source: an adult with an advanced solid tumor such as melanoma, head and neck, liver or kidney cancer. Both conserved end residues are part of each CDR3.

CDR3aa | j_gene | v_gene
CATGERQGPPPNQPQHF | TRBJ1-5 | TRBV9
CASSARQSSYNSPLHF | TRBJ1-6 | TRBV6-1
CASSVAGGLLDTQYF | TRBJ2-3 | TRBV9
CASSERRGVDRAKGYTF | TRBJ1-2 | TRBV2
CASSSQGWAFF | TRBJ1-1 | TRBV11-2
CASTLGAGDPSYEQYF | TRBJ2-7 | TRBV6-6
CASSDLLAGALDTQYF | TRBJ2-3 | TRBV6-1
CASSEGLNEKLFF | TRBJ1-4 | TRBV10-1
CASSSQDTRSYNEQFF | TRBJ2-1 | TRBV7-9
CASSYGSGSGNTIYF | TRBJ1-3 | TRBV6-6
CASSLAGGETQYF | TRBJ2-5 | TRBV7-9
CASRTLLQGRNQPQHF | TRBJ1-5 | TRBV19
CASSTGRTSGPYEQYF | TRBJ2-7 | TRBV5-5
CASSVEGQGGTDTQYF | TRBJ2-3 | TRBV9
CASSLGPQQGYEQFF | TRBJ2-1 | TRBV28
CASSPPLLTSGSPEQYF | TRBJ2-7 | TRBV18
CASSRGSGGIDGYTF | TRBJ1-2 | TRBV18
CASSLSRTDYEQYF | TRBJ2-7 | TRBV27
CASSHSGITDTQYF | TRBJ2-3 | TRBV16
CASSLLETQYF | TRBJ2-5 | TRBV7-2
CASSPTGWLNEQFF | TRBJ2-1 | TRBV19
CASSQASGLLTGELFF | TRBJ2-2 | TRBV4-3
CASSIGRTSGSKEQFF | TRBJ2-1 | TRBV19
CASQDRGAGNTIYF | TRBJ1-3 | TRBV5-6
CASGFSDRGIYNEQFF | TRBJ2-1 | TRBV12-5
CASSQDPDRGYNEQFF | TRBJ2-1 | TRBV4-1
CASSKGQGAGELFF | TRBJ2-2 | TRBV6-1
CASSLVPMAKNIQYF | TRBJ2-4 | TRBV27
CASSLPTAGGSSYEQYF | TRBJ2-7 | TRBV11-2
CASSLGSPGTQYF | TRBJ2-5 | TRBV27
CAISEPRDRVTEAFF | TRBJ1-1 | TRBV10-3
CASSNLGSYGYTF | TRBJ1-2 | TRBV2
CASSDNGLSGNTIYF | TRBJ1-3 | TRBV18
CASSSLAGGGNEQFF | TRBJ2-1 | TRBV7-7
CAIAGVYNEQFF | TRBJ2-1 | TRBV10-3
CASYPAGLSYNEQFF | TRBJ2-1 | TRBV2
CASSLEGVGSPLHF | TRBJ1-6 | TRBV27
CASRVTGPNTEAFF | TRBJ1-1 | TRBV7-2
CASSSQAPPSNTGELFF | TRBJ2-2 | TRBV7-6
CASSFGTGDLYAEAFF | TRBJ1-1 | TRBV6-6
CASSRWGLNNEQFF | TRBJ2-1 | TRBV19
CATSNSGRYPNTGELFF | TRBJ2-2 | TRBV15
CASSETRQTRGEQFF | TRBJ2-1 | TRBV6-1
CASSQRPGQAMSYTF | TRBJ1-2 | TRBV11-2
CASSIERWPQHF | TRBJ1-5 | TRBV19
CASSVVAGSYEQYF | TRBJ2-7 | TRBV9
CASSLLGDSDISNTGELFF | TRBJ2-2 | TRBV5-6
CASSPSRPGETQYF | TRBJ2-5 | TRBV5-1
CASSPTIGGFVEQYF | TRBJ2-7 | TRBV5-6
CASSPSGGQTYEQYF | TRBJ2-7 | TRBV13
CASSPPRTNMNTEAFF | TRBJ1-1 | TRBV18
CASSFLETGGGEQYF | TRBJ2-7 | TRBV5-1
CASSPGQGTTIYF | TRBJ1-3 | TRBV18
CASSLDREKDQPQHF | TRBJ1-5 | TRBV27
CASSLSGYSYEQYF | TRBJ2-7 | TRBV5-4
CASSEVRPIGFTDTQYF | TRBJ2-3 | TRBV2
CASSQLAHYEQYF | TRBJ2-7 | TRBV19